This TCR beta chain was sequenced in a study of early T cells in non-severe SARS-CoV-2 infection. The wider study: With bulk RNA from unsorted whole blood as input, sequencing yielded unpaired chains.

The CDR3 loop spans 13 amino acids. Trimming removed 5 bases at V and 2 bases at J, with 6 bases between. CDR1 is SGHTA, CDR2 FQGTGA, per germline. TCRdb passed the 5' RACE reads through MiXCR, listing each CDR3 protein once. The sample consists of about 83,000 distinct CDR3 sequences, about 9.4% of them appearing once. This clonotype was counted at least ten times. The chain recombines TRBV7-3 with TRBJ2-2; D is ambiguous. The source is an adult who was a healthcare worker with PCR-confirmed SARS-CoV-2 infection or an uninfected control (not recorded which). The sample here was whole blood, taken at baseline. This CDR3 reads CASSRTNTGELFF. CDR3 sequence (DNA): TGTGCCAGCAGCCGCACCAACACCGGGGAGCTGTTTTTT.